A selection of T cell receptor beta chains follows, all from one sample in a study of cytomegalovirus exposure and HLA in healthy donors. Repertoires were generated with immunoSEQ multiplex PCR, while TCRdb's copy carries only in-frame clones and drops some. In the table there are 90,000 to 120,000 clones, roughly 82% of which are singletons. What was sequenced was PBMCs. These receptors were taken from a man aged 30-40 years in good health and CMV-seropositive. The CDR3 runs from the conserved cysteine through the conserved F or W. A D gene is named only where the DNA matches it firmly. Not all rows give a size; the values are once, few, many and, for expanded clones, a class.

clone size: few
D gene: TRBD2
V gene: TRBV18
J gene: TRBJ2-3
CDR3 protein: CASSPPHTSGGSDTQYF
CDR3 DNA: TGTGCCAGCTCACCACCCCACACTAGCGGGGGGTCTGATACGCAGTATTTT

clone size: -
D gene: TRBD2
V gene: TRBV6-5
J gene: TRBJ2-7
CDR3 protein: CASSSSGGALYEQYF
CDR3 DNA: TGTGCCAGCAGTTCCTCCGGGGGGGCCTTATACGAGCAGTACTTC

clone size: -
D gene: -
V gene: TRBV28
J gene: TRBJ2-7
CDR3 protein: CASTVTGSSYEQYF
CDR3 DNA: TGTGCCAGCACCGTAACAGGGAGTTCCTACGAGCAGTACTTC

clone size: -
D gene: TRBD2
V gene: TRBV6-6
J gene: TRBJ2-1
CDR3 protein: CASSSNWLGRDEQFF
CDR3 DNA: TGTGCCAGCAGTTCCAACTGGCTGGGGAGGGATGAGCAGTTCTTC

clone size: -
D gene: TRBD2
V gene: TRBV7-7
J gene: TRBJ2-5
CDR3 protein: CASSPRGAGGGQETQYF
CDR3 DNA: TGTGCTAGCAGCCCGAGGGGTGCCGGGGGGGGGCAAGAGACCCAGTACTTC

clone size: once
D gene: TRBD1
V gene: TRBV29-1
J gene: TRBJ1-5
CDR3 protein: CSVGEGASQPQHF
CDR3 DNA: TGCAGCGTTGGTGAGGGGGCCAGTCAGCCCCAGCATTTT

clone size: -
D gene: -
V gene: TRBV4-1
J gene: TRBJ2-1
CDR3 protein: CASSQDIGSPYNEQFF
CDR3 DNA: TGCGCCAGCAGCCAAGATATAGGGAGCCCCTACAATGAGCAGTTCTTC

clone size: -
D gene: -
V gene: TRBV11-3
J gene: TRBJ1-2
CDR3 protein: CASIKGGGQKGSRNGYTF
CDR3 DNA: TGTGCCAGCATCAAAGGGGGGGGGCAGAAGGGATCCAGAAATGGCTACACCTTC

clone size: -
D gene: -
V gene: TRBV5-6
J gene: TRBJ2-4
CDR3 protein: CASSLVSLAKNIQYF
CDR3 DNA: TGTGCCAGCAGCTTGGTTTCATTAGCCAAAAACATTCAGTACTTC

clone size: -
D gene: -
V gene: TRBV5-1
J gene: TRBJ1-4
CDR3 protein: CASSLSGTPNEKLFF
CDR3 DNA: TGCGCCAGCAGCTTATCCGGGACACCCAATGAAAAACTGTTTTTT

clone size: -
D gene: TRBD1
V gene: TRBV5-8
J gene: TRBJ1-1
CDR3 protein: CASSPRQGYTEAFF
CDR3 DNA: TGTGCCAGCAGCCCCCGACAGGGTTACACTGAAGCTTTCTTT

clone size: once
D gene: -
V gene: TRBV6-6
J gene: TRBJ1-3
CDR3 protein: CATNLDFEGGNTIYF
CDR3 DNA: TGTGCCACCAACCTCGACTTCGAAGGTGGAAACACCATATATTTT

clone size: -
D gene: -
V gene: TRBV19
J gene: TRBJ1-1
CDR3 protein: CASSIVAGLNTEAFF
CDR3 DNA: TGTGCCAGTAGTATAGTGGCAGGGCTGAACACTGAAGCTTTCTTT

clone size: once
D gene: -
V gene: TRBV9
J gene: TRBJ2-1
CDR3 protein: CASSAQTGSHEQFF
CDR3 DNA: TGTGCCAGCAGCGCCCAAACAGGGTCCCATGAGCAGTTCTTC

clone size: -
D gene: -
V gene: TRBV4-1
J gene: TRBJ2-5
CDR3 protein: CASSQGGETQYF
CDR3 DNA: TGCGCCAGCAGCCAAGGGGGCGAGACCCAGTACTTC

clone size: -
D gene: TRBD1
V gene: TRBV7-9
J gene: TRBJ1-1
CDR3 protein: CASSYTGGNEAFF
CDR3 DNA: TGTGCCAGCAGCTACACAGGGGGAAATGAAGCTTTCTTT

clone size: -
D gene: TRBD1
V gene: TRBV5-1
J gene: TRBJ1-1
CDR3 protein: CASSSGQGNTEAFF
CDR3 DNA: TGCGCCAGCAGCTCCGGACAGGGTAACACTGAAGCTTTCTTT

clone size: -
D gene: -
V gene: TRBV19
J gene: TRBJ2-7
CDR3 protein: CASRIAWEDEQYF
CDR3 DNA: TGTGCTAGTAGGATAGCTTGGGAGGACGAGCAGTACTTC

clone size: -
D gene: -
V gene: TRBV7-3
J gene: TRBJ2-1
CDR3 protein: CASSGQGGDEQFF
CDR3 DNA: TGTGCCAGCAGCGGCCAGGGGGGCGATGAGCAGTTCTTC

clone size: -
D gene: -
V gene: TRBV2
J gene: TRBJ2-7
CDR3 protein: CASSDSVDISYEQYF
CDR3 DNA: TGTGCCAGCAGTGACTCGGTGGACATCTCCTACGAGCAGTACTTC

clone size: -
D gene: TRBD1
V gene: TRBV11-2
J gene: TRBJ1-2
CDR3 protein: CASSLGQGVYRGYTF
CDR3 DNA: TGTGCCAGCAGCCTCGGTCAGGGGGTCTACCGTGGCTACACCTTC

clone size: -
D gene: -
V gene: TRBV7-2
J gene: TRBJ1-6
CDR3 protein: CASSQAGQGHHNSPLHF
CDR3 DNA: TGTGCCAGCAGCCAGGCAGGCCAGGGCCATCATAATTCACCCCTCCACTTT

clone size: -
D gene: -
V gene: TRBV6-5
J gene: TRBJ1-3
CDR3 protein: CASRKSPRYGNTIYF
CDR3 DNA: TGTGCCAGCAGGAAGTCACCTCGGTACGGAAACACCATATATTTT

clone size: -
D gene: -
V gene: TRBV6-1
J gene: TRBJ1-2
CDR3 protein: CASMLLQGTTRGYTF
CDR3 DNA: TGTGCCAGCATGCTCCTACAGGGAACAACCAGGGGCTACACCTTC

clone size: -
D gene: TRBD1
V gene: TRBV7-9
J gene: TRBJ1-1
CDR3 protein: CASSKTGTEAFF
CDR3 DNA: TGTGCCAGCAGCAAGACAGGGACCGAAGCTTTCTTT

clone size: -
D gene: -
V gene: TRBV6-6
J gene: TRBJ1-4
CDR3 protein: CASSTGGVEKLFF
CDR3 DNA: TGTGCCAGCAGTACCGGGGGTGTTGAAAAACTGTTTTTT

clone size: few
D gene: -
V gene: TRBV5-4
J gene: TRBJ2-3
CDR3 protein: CASSSAAQADTQYF
CDR3 DNA: TGTGCCAGCAGCTCCGCCGCTCAGGCAGATACGCAGTATTTT

clone size: -
D gene: -
V gene: TRBV15
J gene: TRBJ1-4
CDR3 protein: CATSRDRGIGEKLFF
CDR3 DNA: TGTGCCACCAGCAGAGATAGGGGCATTGGTGAAAAACTGTTTTTT

clone size: -
D gene: TRBD1
V gene: TRBV29-1
J gene: TRBJ2-7
CDR3 protein: CSVELGTGGYEQYF
CDR3 DNA: TGCAGCGTTGAATTGGGGACAGGGGGTTACGAGCAGTACTTC

clone size: -
D gene: -
V gene: TRBV7-9
J gene: TRBJ1-1
CDR3 protein: CSSSLTTLVGSGLNTEAFF
CDR3 DNA: TGTTCCAGCAGCCTCACCACCCTAGTCGGGTCAGGGTTGAACACTGAAGCTTTCTTT

clone size: -
D gene: -
V gene: TRBV5-1
J gene: TRBJ2-5
CDR3 protein: CASSFGTQETQYF
CDR3 DNA: TGCGCCAGCAGCTTTGGGACACAAGAGACCCAGTACTTC

clone size: few
D gene: -
V gene: TRBV4-1
J gene: TRBJ1-5
CDR3 protein: CASSQTITRGNQPQHF
CDR3 DNA: TGCGCCAGCAGCCAAACAATTACCAGGGGCAATCAGCCCCAGCATTTT

clone size: -
D gene: TRBD2
V gene: TRBV9
J gene: TRBJ2-3
CDR3 protein: CASSFRLAGNTDTQYF
CDR3 DNA: TGTGCCAGCAGCTTCCGACTAGCGGGGAACACAGATACGCAGTATTTT

clone size: -
D gene: -
V gene: TRBV5-1
J gene: TRBJ2-7
CDR3 protein: CASSLDISRSPHEQYF
CDR3 DNA: TGCGCCAGCAGCTTGGATATTAGCCGTAGCCCCCACGAGCAGTACTTC

clone size: -
D gene: -
V gene: TRBV2
J gene: TRBJ2-2
CDR3 protein: CASSAIGQTDTGELFF
CDR3 DNA: TGTGCCAGCAGCGCCATAGGACAAACCGACACCGGGGAGCTGTTTTTT

clone size: -
D gene: -
V gene: TRBV5-1
J gene: TRBJ2-3
CDR3 protein: CASSSLRRTLTDTQYF
CDR3 DNA: TGCGCCAGCAGCTCCCTTCGGAGGACCCTCACAGATACGCAGTATTTT

clone size: once
D gene: -
V gene: TRBV7-9
J gene: TRBJ2-7
CDR3 protein: CASSLGVIEQYF
CDR3 DNA: TGTGCCAGCAGCTTAGGAGTCATCGAGCAGTACTTC

clone size: -
D gene: TRBD1
V gene: TRBV5-1
J gene: TRBJ1-1
CDR3 protein: CASSVNRGEAFF
CDR3 DNA: TGCGCCAGCAGCGTAAACAGGGGTGAAGCTTTCTTT

clone size: -
D gene: -
V gene: TRBV5-1
J gene: TRBJ1-1
CDR3 protein: CASSFNGQPGGTTEAFF
CDR3 DNA: TGCGCCAGCAGCTTCAATGGACAGCCAGGTGGTACCACTGAAGCTTTCTTT

clone size: -
D gene: TRBD1
V gene: TRBV7-9
J gene: TRBJ2-2
CDR3 protein: CASSPGTVGELFF
CDR3 DNA: TGTGCCAGCAGCCCTGGGACAGTCGGGGAGCTGTTTTTT

clone size: -
D gene: -
V gene: TRBV5-5
J gene: TRBJ1-1
CDR3 protein: CASSYGTLDGNTEAFF
CDR3 DNA: TGTGCCAGCAGCTACGGGACACTGGACGGGAACACTGAAGCTTTCTTT

clone size: -
D gene: -
V gene: TRBV18
J gene: TRBJ2-3
CDR3 protein: CASQKTGHPTDTQYF
CDR3 DNA: TGTGCCAGCCAAAAGACGGGTCACCCGACAGATACGCAGTATTTT

clone size: -
D gene: TRBD1
V gene: TRBV27
J gene: TRBJ2-3
CDR3 protein: CASSLDRVVSTDTQYF
CDR3 DNA: TGTGCCAGCAGTCTTGACAGGGTCGTAAGCACAGATACGCAGTATTTT

clone size: -
D gene: -
V gene: TRBV13
J gene: TRBJ1-1
CDR3 protein: CASSGQQGVNTEAFF
CDR3 DNA: TGTGCCAGCAGCGGGCAACAGGGTGTGAACACTGAAGCTTTCTTT

clone size: -
D gene: -
V gene: TRBV7-9
J gene: TRBJ1-2
CDR3 protein: CASSSLAGYTF
CDR3 DNA: TGTGCCAGCAGCTCCCTAGCGGGCTACACCTTC

clone size: few
D gene: TRBD1
V gene: TRBV6-5
J gene: TRBJ1-5
CDR3 protein: CASRMTGGAGPQHF
CDR3 DNA: TGTGCCAGCAGGATGACAGGGGGAGCGGGGCCCCAGCATTTT

clone size: -
D gene: TRBD2
V gene: TRBV6-4
J gene: TRBJ2-1
CDR3 protein: CASSEMGGGAPAGQFF
CDR3 DNA: TGTGCCAGCAGTGAAATGGGCGGGGGGGCCCCTGCTGGGCAGTTCTTC

clone size: -
D gene: TRBD1
V gene: TRBV4-1
J gene: TRBJ2-1
CDR3 protein: CASSTGTGSSYNEQFF
CDR3 DNA: TGCGCCAGCAGCACCGGGACAGGGAGCTCCTACAATGAGCAGTTCTTC

clone size: -
D gene: TRBD2
V gene: TRBV13
J gene: TRBJ2-1
CDR3 protein: CASSLEGTSGGHLENEQFF
CDR3 DNA: TGTGCCAGCAGCTTAGAAGGGACTAGCGGGGGCCATCTCGAAAATGAGCAGTTCTTC

clone size: -
D gene: TRBD2
V gene: TRBV5-6
J gene: TRBJ2-1
CDR3 protein: CASSLAGEGAGRYNEQFF
CDR3 DNA: TGTGCCAGCAGCTTGGCCGGAGAAGGAGCGGGGAGGTACAATGAGCAGTTCTTC

clone size: -
D gene: -
V gene: TRBV5-4
J gene: TRBJ2-1
CDR3 protein: CASSLPRGEQFF
CDR3 DNA: TGTGCCAGCAGCTTGCCCAGGGGCGAGCAGTTCTTC

clone size: once
D gene: -
V gene: TRBV18
J gene: TRBJ2-3
CDR3 protein: CASSRDGVSDTQYF
CDR3 DNA: TGTGCCAGCTCACGCGACGGGGTCTCAGATACGCAGTATTTT

clone size: -
D gene: TRBD2
V gene: TRBV5-1
J gene: TRBJ2-5
CDR3 protein: CASSSGLAGRSETQYF
CDR3 DNA: TGCGCCAGCAGTTCGGGACTAGCGGGGAGAAGCGAGACCCAGTACTTC